These 32 T cell receptor beta chains were all obtained from the same sample, sequenced in a study of STAT5B mutations in CD4+ large granular lymphocyte leukemia. TCRdb keeps only in-frame clones here, not all; method: immunoSEQ multiplex PCR. The data show 20,000 or so clones, about 81% seen once. The specimen sequenced was CD4+ T cells from blood buffy coats. These receptors all come from a human donor in good health.

The chain employs TRBV2 and TRBJ2-5, with 13 bases matching TRBD2. The CDR3 extends over 15 amino acids. V trimming: 6 bases; J trimming: 5 bases; junction bases outside the gene matches: 6. CDR1 and CDR2 from the germline V gene are SNHLY and FYNNEI. This chain's CDR3 is CASRLAGGPGETQYF. CDR3 nucleotide sequence: TGTGCCAGCAGACTAGCGGGAGGGCCAGGGGAGACCCAGTACTTC.

This chain connects TRBV10-2 to TRBJ2-7; D remains unclear. The CDR3 is made up of 14 amino acids. Germline assignment: CDR1 WSHSY and CDR2 SAAADI. The ends were cut back, 3 bases at V and 0 bases at J, with 9 bases in the middle. CDR3 loop: CASSEYRHSYEQYF. CDR3 coding DNA: TGCGCCAGCAGTGAATATAGGCACTCCTACGAGCAGTACTTC.

The chain couples TRBV5-8 to TRBJ2-6; 7 positions agree with TRBD1. With V trimmed by 4 bases and J by 2 bases, 12 bases remained unmatched. This CDR3 has 18 amino acids. CDR1 is SGHTS and CDR2 is YDEGEE in the germline V gene. The CDR3 coding sequence is TGTGCCAGCAGCAATGCGGACAGGTTTTTCCCTGGGGCCAACGTCCTGACTTTC. This sequence encodes CASSNADRFFPGANVLTF.

This chain connects TRBV7-9 to TRBJ2-5; D gene unclear. CDR1 and CDR2 from the germline V gene are SEHNR and FQNEAQ (reference sequence). CDR3 length equals 14 residues. Trimming pared 1 base from V and 3 bases from J, leaving 9 bases between. The CDR3 DNA is TGTGCCAGCAGCTTAGTGGGCTGGGAAGAGACCCAGTACTTC. This codes for CASSLVGWEETQYF.

The rearrangement joins TRBV2 to TRBJ1-4; D is ambiguous. CDR1 and CDR2 from the germline V gene are SNHLY and FYNNEI. V lost 6 bases and J lost 8, with 10 bases in between. This CDR3 has 12 amino acids. The chain's CDR3 is CASRAQREKLFF. CDR3 nucleotides: TGTGCCAGCAGGGCCCAAAGAGAAAAACTGTTTTTT. The whole variable domain, filled in from reference TRBV2 and TRBJ1-4, reads EPEVTQTPSHQVTQMGQEVILRCVPISNHLYFYWYRQILGQKVEFLVSFYNNEISEKSEIFDDQFSVERPDGSNFTLKIRSTKLEDSAMYFCASRAQREKLFFGSGTQLSVL.

This rearrangement joins TRBV19 to TRBJ2-2, with a weak D call TRBD2 (5 bases). Trimming shortened V by 2 bases and J by 7 bases, and 11 bases separated the two germline ends. The length of the CDR3 is 14 residues. The germline gives CDR1 LNHDA, CDR2 SQIVND (reference sequence). The CDR3 here is CASSIRRFDGELFF. The CDR3 DNA is TGTGCCAGTAGTATACGGAGGTTTGACGGGGAGCTGTTTTTT.

In its sample, this clone was seen once. The chain links TRBV6-5 to TRBJ2-7; 12 nucleotides match TRBD2. Per the germline V gene, CDR1 is MNHEY and CDR2 is SVGAGI. This CDR3 has 15 amino acids. V was clipped by 4 bases and J by 7 bases; unmatched bases: 8. The CDR3, as DNA: TGTGCCAGCAGTTGGGGACTAGCGGGTCCTACGGAGCAGTACTTC. Its translation: CASSWGLAGPTEQYF.

The V and J genes are TRBV6-5 and TRBJ1-2; a possible D gene is TRBD1 (6 bases). The ends were cut back, 4 bases at V and 5 bases at J, with 8 bases in the middle. The germline gives CDR1 MNHEY, CDR2 SVGAGI. CDR3 length equals 12 residues. The CDR3 DNA is TGTGCCAGCAGTTGGGACACGTATGGCTACACCTTC. It yields the protein CASSWDTYGYTF.

The genes are TRBV29-1 and TRBJ2-5, with 11 bases identical to TRBD2. Germline assignment: CDR1 SQVTM and CDR2 ANQGSEA. J was trimmed by 5 bases and V by 7 bases; bases with no gene match: 15. The CDR3 spans 16 residues. CDR3 protein: CSALLRPSGRRETQYF. The DNA for the CDR3 is TGCAGCGCCTTATTGCGTCCTAGCGGGAGGCGTGAGACCCAGTACTTC.

The gene calls are TRBV10-2 and TRBJ2-1, with 7 bases aligning to TRBD2. CDR1 is WSHSY, CDR2 SAAADI, per germline. This CDR3 has 17 residues. Trimming removed 2 bases from V and 0 bases from J; junction bases left unmatched: 7. The CDR3 sequence is CASSEARLAFSYNEQFF. The DNA of the CDR3 is TGCGCCAGCAGTGAGGCTAGACTAGCCTTCTCCTACAATGAGCAGTTCTTC.

J is TRBJ1-4 and V is TRBV4-2, with a weak D call TRBD1 (6 bases). In germline, CDR1 is LGHNA, CDR2 YNFKEQ. The CDR3 is 15 residues long. V shed 2 bases and J shed 8 bases, with 15 bases lying between them. The DNA for the CDR3 is TGTGCCAGCAGCCAACCCGGGGCAGGGGCGGAAAAACTGTTTTTT. Protein product: CASSQPGAGAEKLFF.

The rearrangement uses TRBV28 and TRBJ1-2; tentatively, D is TRBD1 (5 bases). The CDR3 contains 14 residues. From germline, CDR1 is MDHEN and CDR2 SYDVKM. Between the trimmed V and J ends, which lost 5 bases and 4 bases, there was a span of 14 bases. CDR3 in amino acids: CASSPAGGSYGYTF. The CDR3 coding sequence is TGTGCCAGCAGTCCCGCGGGGGGTAGCTATGGCTACACCTTC.

The V and J genes are TRBV19 and TRBJ2-3, with 10 bases lining up with TRBD2. Germline CDR1 reads LNHDA; CDR2 reads SQIVND (reference sequence). Trimming cost V 3 bases and J 0 bases; bases outside gene matches: 15. This CDR3 comprises 20 residues. As DNA, the CDR3 is TGTGCCAGTAGTATTGAGGTGGCCCGGAGACTAGCGGGTAGCACAGATACGCAGTATTTT. The encoded protein is CASSIEVARRLAGSTDTQYF. The variable domain in full, with the rest retrieved from reference TRBV19 and TRBJ2-3, is DGGITQSPKYLFRKEGQNVTLSCEQNLNHDAMYWYRQDPGQGLRLIYYSQIVNDFQKGDIAEGYSVSREKKESFPLTVTSAQKNPTAFYLCASSIEVARRLAGSTDTQYFGPGTRLTVL.

The chain is built from TRBV15 and TRBJ2-3, with D possibly being TRBD1 (5 bases). The V gene lost 3 bases and the J gene lost 5 bases, with 9 bases spanning the gap. The germline V gene encodes CDR1 LNHNV and CDR2 YYDKDF (reference sequence). This CDR3 has 13 amino acids. The CDR3 coding sequence is TGTGCCACCAGCAGGGACATCCGAGATACGCAGTATTTT. This codes for CATSRDIRDTQYF. Complete variable domain (other parts from reference TRBV15 and TRBJ2-3): DAMVIQNPRYQVTQFGKPVTLSCSQTLNHNVMYWYQQKSSQAPKLLFHYYDKDFNNEADTPDNFQSRRPNTSFCFLDIRSPGLGDTAMYLCATSRDIRDTQYFGPGTRLTVL.

This chain joins TRBV7-8 and TRBJ2-1; 10 bases map to TRBD2. The germline gives CDR1 SGHVS, CDR2 FQNEAQ. V dropped 1 base and J dropped 7; count of bases not matched to a gene: 7. The CDR3 is made up of 16 amino acids. The CDR3 protein is CASSLGTSGAGNEQFF. In DNA, the CDR3 is TGTGCCAGCAGCTTAGGGACTAGCGGTGCCGGGAATGAGCAGTTCTTC. The full variable domain, completed using reference TRBV7-8 and TRBJ2-1, is GAGVSQSPRYKVAKRGQDVALRCDPISGHVSLFWYQQALGQGPEFLTYFQNEAQLDKSGLPSDRFFAERPEGSVSTLKIQRTQQEDSAVYLCASSLGTSGAGNEQFFGPGTRLTVL.

This sequence joins TRBV15 and TRBJ1-1; D ambiguous. Germline CDR1 and CDR2: LNHNV and YYDKDF (reference sequence). This CDR3 has 15 amino acids. V was pared by 0 bases and J by 4 bases, with 12 bases between. The CDR3 here is CATSRDEGFPTEAFF. The DNA for the CDR3 is TGTGCCACCAGCAGAGATGAGGGATTCCCCACTGAAGCTTTCTTT.

The genes are TRBV19 and TRBJ2-5; 14 bases map to TRBD2. Germline lookup yields CDR1 LNHDA and CDR2 SQIVND (reference sequence). J was trimmed by 5 bases and V by 7 bases; bases with no gene match: 6. This CDR3 has 15 amino acids. The CDR3 region is CASTPGLAGAETQYF. The CDR3 coding sequence is TGTGCCAGTACCCCGGGACTAGCGGGAGCGGAGACCCAGTACTTC. Combining the CDR3 with reference TRBV19 and TRBJ2-5 gives the whole variable domain DGGITQSPKYLFRKEGQNVTLSCEQNLNHDAMYWYRQDPGQGLRLIYYSQIVNDFQKGDIAEGYSVSREKKESFPLTVTSAQKNPTAFYLCASTPGLAGAETQYFGPGTRLLVL.

This clone was picked up one time. V usage is TRBV6-9 and J usage is TRBJ2-1, with TRBD2 matching over 8 bases. Germline V gene sequence: CDR1 MNHGY, CDR2 SVAAGI. J gave up 4 bases and V 9 bases, and 14 bases lay outside the gene matches. The CDR3 contains 16 residues. In DNA form, the CDR3 reads TGTGCCAGACCTCCACCGGGACTAGGAATATACAATGAGCAGTTCTTC. It translates to CARPPPGLGIYNEQFF.

CDR3 in amino acids: CASSPLASNTGSEQYF. The CDR3 DNA is TGTGCCAGCTCACCACTTGCCTCCAACACGGGAAGCGAGCAGTACTTC. This chain uses TRBV18 with TRBJ2-7; D may be TRBD2 (5 bases). The length of the CDR3 is 16 residues. Germline-derived CDR1 and CDR2 are KGHSH and LQKENI. The V end lost 1 base, the J end lost 6 bases, and 19 bases lay between the germline ends.

The V call is TRBV29-1, the J call TRBJ1-5; 9 positions match TRBD1. V shed 8 bases and J 7 bases; nucleotides not matched to a gene: 9. Germline V CDR1 and CDR2: SQVTM, ANQGSEA. CDR3 length: 13 amino acids. The CDR3 nucleotides are TGCAGCCCCCCCCGGGACAGGGAACAGCCCCAGCATTTT. Translation: CSPPRDREQPQHF.

The sample holds one count of this clone. The chain links TRBV6-6 to TRBJ2-2; TRBD2 agrees at 10 bases. The CDR3 runs 16 residues. Losses at the gene ends were 0 bases for V and 4 bases for J; bases not matched to a gene: 2. The V gene's germline CDR1 is MNHNY and CDR2 SVGAGI (reference sequence). The CDR3 DNA follows: TGTGCCAGCAGTTACTCGCCTAGCGGGGGCACCGGGGAGCTGTTTTTT. The encoded protein is CASSYSPSGGTGELFF.

The chain recombines TRBV6-1 with TRBJ1-2; 7 bases agree with TRBD1. Trimming removed 1 base from V and 4 bases from J; junction bases left unmatched: 3. Germline values: CDR1 MNHNS, CDR2 SASEGT. This CDR3 has 14 residues. The CDR3 DNA is TGTGCCAGCAGTGAAGTTGGGACAGCCTATGGCTACACCTTC. Protein: CASSEVGTAYGYTF.

The table lists this clone with a count of one. The CDR3 loop is CASSQQGGGNEQYF. CDR3 bases: TGTGCCAGCAGCCAGCAGGGCGGTGGCAACGAGCAGTACTTC. The chain uses TRBV14 and TRBJ2-7; possibly TRBD1 for D (5 bases). CDR3 size: 14 residues. The V gene lost 3 bases and the J gene lost 5 bases, with 14 bases spanning the gap. CDR1 is SGHDN, CDR2 FVKESK, per germline.

The V call is TRBV14, the J call TRBJ2-7, with D uncertain. The V gene's germline CDR1 is SGHDN and CDR2 FVKESK. V lost 4 bases and J 4 bases, leaving 5 bases between the germline ends. The CDR3 covers 11 residues. CDR3 nucleotide sequence: TGTGCCAGCAGCCTCAATTACGAGCAGTACTTC. This codes for CASSLNYEQYF.

V and J are TRBV6-5 and TRBJ1-1; D gene unclear. Trimming took off 7 bases at V and 6 bases at J, with 9 bases between the two ends. Germline values: CDR1 MNHEY, CDR2 SVGAGI. The CDR3 contains 11 residues. In DNA, the CDR3 is TGTGCCAGCACCAACCAGGCTGAAGCTTTCTTT. Protein: CASTNQAEAFF.

This chain uses TRBV6-5 with TRBJ2-7; tentative D call: TRBD1 (6 bases). V was pared by 4 bases and J by 12 bases, with 19 bases between. This CDR3 region has 13 residues. CDR1 and CDR2 (germline): MNHEY, SVGAGI. The CDR3: CASSSGTPRVPYF. CDR3 bases: TGTGCCAGCAGTTCCGGGACACCTCGTGTGCCGTACTTC.

This chain connects TRBV18 to TRBJ2-7; the D gene could be TRBD1 or TRBD2 (5 bases each). The CDR3 is 13 residues long. Germline assignment: CDR1 KGHSH and CDR2 LQKENI. V lost 3 bases, J lost 4 bases, and 10 bases lay in between. CDR3 residues: CASSPGVGYEQYF. In nucleotides, the CDR3 is TGTGCCAGCTCACCGGGGGTGGGGTACGAGCAGTACTTC. Full variable domain (missing parts from reference TRBV18 and TRBJ2-7): NAGVMQNPRHLVRRRGQEARLRCSPMKGHSHVYWYRQLPEEGLKFMVYLQKENIIDESGMPKERFSAEFPKEGPSILRIQQVVRGDSAAYFCASSPGVGYEQYFGPGTRLTVT.

This chain uses TRBV7-8 with TRBJ2-7; 7 positions agree with TRBD1. This CDR3 has 12 amino acids. Looked up from germline, CDR1 is SGHVS and CDR2 is FQNEAQ. The V and J ends lost 1 base and 6 bases, in that order; junction bases with no gene match: 0. As DNA, the CDR3 is TGTGCCAGCAGCTTAGACAGGGGCGAGCAGTACTTC. Translated, it gives CASSLDRGEQYF. Looking up the rest from reference TRBV7-8 and TRBJ2-7 gives the full variable domain: GAGVSQSPRYKVAKRGQDVALRCDPISGHVSLFWYQQALGQGPEFLTYFQNEAQLDKSGLPSDRFFAERPEGSVSTLKIQRTQQEDSAVYLCASSLDRGEQYFGPGTRLTVT.

V usage is TRBV25-1 and J usage is TRBJ2-2; D unclear. The V gene lost 4 bases and the J gene lost 5 bases, with 5 bases spanning the gap. The CDR3 has 12 residues. Germline CDR1 reads MGHDK; CDR2 reads SYGVNS. DNA of the CDR3: TGTGCCAGCAGTGGTTCGACCGGGGAGCTGTTTTTT. Residues: CASSGSTGELFF.

The chain has TRBV7-2 and TRBJ2-7; 7 positions agree with TRBD2. Germline CDR1 SGHTA, CDR2 FQGNSA. With 5 bases clipped from V and 7 bases from J, the junction kept 11 bases outside the gene matches. The CDR3 covers 14 residues. Here the CDR3 DNA reads TGTGCCAGCAGCGCGGTGGGGGGAGCGGGAGAGCAGTACTTC. Translating it yields CASSAVGGAGEQYF.

This rearrangement joins TRBV27 to TRBJ1-2; 12 bases are shared with TRBD1. Trimming at V came to 8 bases and at J to 4 bases, leaving 5 bases not matched to a gene. CDR3 length: 14 amino acids. Germline lookup yields CDR1 MNHEY and CDR2 SMNVEV (reference sequence). CDR3 DNA sequence: TGTGCCAGCTCCCTGGGACAGGGGGCCTATGGCTACACCTTC. It specifies CASSLGQGAYGYTF.

This chain links TRBV6-1 with TRBJ1-2, with D possibly TRBD1 on 6 matching bases. V lost 7 bases, J lost 7 bases, and 22 bases lay in between. Germline V gene data show CDR1 as MNHNS and CDR2 as SASEGT. This CDR3 region has 15 residues. CDR3 amino acids: CASTLDGRLGGGYTF. CDR3 coding DNA: TGTGCCAGCACCCTGGACGGGCGGCTAGGGGGTGGCTACACCTTC.